Each of the 9 T cell receptor beta chains below was sequenced from the same sample in a study of response to subunit inactivated influenza vaccine. TCRdb re-derived calls from the RT-PCR reads in MiXCR, one entry per CDR3 protein. Here the sample spans about 540,000 distinct CDR3 sequences, around 21% being singletons. The same data also went into a second study, on T cells expressing NK-cell markers. From that paper: 5'RACE template switching with UMIs generated TCR beta cDNA.

Sequences were derived from CD4+ T cells sorted from PBMCs, sampled 11 to 12 days after vaccination. The receptors derive from a man between 50 and 59 years old who received an inactivated influenza vaccine.

This clonotype was picked up a small number of times. The chain combines TRBV29-1 with TRBJ2-7; TRBD2 matches at 9 bases. This CDR3 is built from 15 residues. With 5 bases clipped from V and 3 bases from J, the junction kept 11 bases outside the gene matches. Germline loops: CDR1 SQVTM, CDR2 ANQGSEA. CDR3 sequence reads: CSVKSYSGGNYEQYF. The CDR3 coding sequence is TGCAGCGTTAAAAGCTATAGCGGGGGAAACTACGAGCAGTACTTC.

This clonotype was detected many times. V gene TRBV15 combines with J gene TRBJ2-1; 7 nucleotides line up with TRBD1. V lost 5 bases to trimming and J lost 0 bases; unmatched junction nucleotides: 7. The CDR3 covers 16 residues. The germline V gene has CDR1 LNHNV and CDR2 YYDKDF (reference sequence). The CDR3 sequence: CATSGGQVSSYNEQFF. Here the CDR3 DNA reads TGTGCCACCAGCGGTGGACAGGTATCCTCCTACAATGAGCAGTTCTTC.

The chain has TRBV4-2 and TRBJ2-3; D gene unclear. CDR3 length: 13 amino acids. CDR1 and CDR2 (germline): LGHNA, YNFKEQ. The V end was cut by 3 bases, the J end by 0 bases, with 4 bases between. This chain's CDR3 is CASSQLSTDTQYF. The CDR3 DNA follows: TGTGCCAGCAGCCAGCTTAGCACAGATACGCAGTATTTT.

This clonotype was counted only a few times. The CDR3 DNA sequence: TGTGCCATCAGAACAACCCCGGGACAGGGGATTTGGACTTTCTTT. This encodes CAIRTTPGQGIWTFF. The J gene is TRBJ1-1, the V gene TRBV10-3; 10 nucleotides line up with TRBD1. This CDR3 has 15 amino acids. The V segment lost 6 bases and the J segment 12 bases; nucleotides outside the gene matches: 16. Germline-derived CDR1 and CDR2 are ENHRY and SYGVKD.

This clonotype has at least ten counts. V usage is TRBV12-3 or TRBV12-4 and J usage is TRBJ2-3, with D tentatively TRBD1 or TRBD2 (5 bases each). CDR3 length: 13 residues. V shed 8 bases and J shed 4 bases, with 13 bases lying between them. The CDR3 spells CASGTPGPDTQYF. The DNA for the CDR3 is TGTGCCAGCGGGACGCCGGGTCCAGATACGCAGTATTTT.

This clonotype was seen a handful of times. The V and J genes are TRBV9 and TRBJ1-2; D call uncertain. Trimming stripped 2 bases from V and 6 bases from J, with 17 bases between. The CDR3 extends over 15 amino acids. The V gene's germline CDR1 is SGDLS and CDR2 YYNGEE. The CDR3 loop reads CASSVSLTHFNGYTF. The CDR3, as DNA: TGTGCCAGCAGCGTCAGCCTCACCCACTTCAATGGCTACACCTTC.

This chain joins TRBV28 and TRBJ2-5; D not resolved. Germline values: CDR1 MDHEN, CDR2 SYDVKM. V was clipped by 7 bases and J by 5 bases, with 5 bases between them. The CDR3 has 10 amino acids. The DNA of the CDR3 is TGTGCCAGCATGGAGGAGACCCAGTACTTC. Protein: CASMEETQYF.

The chain joins TRBV18 to TRBJ2-1; unclear D gene. The CDR3 extends over 12 amino acids. Deletions cut 3 bases from V and 6 bases from J, with 6 bases between. The germline V gene has CDR1 KGHSH and CDR2 LQKENI. The CDR3, as DNA: TGTGCCAGCTCACCGAGCGTCAATGAGCAGTTCTTC. This gives the protein CASSPSVNEQFF.

The chain recombines TRBV7-2 with TRBJ2-7; TRBD1 matches 7 bases. V was clipped by 6 bases and J by 3 bases; unmatched bases: 2. Germline CDR1 reads SGHTA; CDR2 reads FQGNSA. This CDR3 contains 12 residues. The CDR3 sequence: CASRGTVYEQYF. CDR3 nucleotides: TGTGCCAGCAGGGGGACAGTCTACGAGCAGTACTTC.